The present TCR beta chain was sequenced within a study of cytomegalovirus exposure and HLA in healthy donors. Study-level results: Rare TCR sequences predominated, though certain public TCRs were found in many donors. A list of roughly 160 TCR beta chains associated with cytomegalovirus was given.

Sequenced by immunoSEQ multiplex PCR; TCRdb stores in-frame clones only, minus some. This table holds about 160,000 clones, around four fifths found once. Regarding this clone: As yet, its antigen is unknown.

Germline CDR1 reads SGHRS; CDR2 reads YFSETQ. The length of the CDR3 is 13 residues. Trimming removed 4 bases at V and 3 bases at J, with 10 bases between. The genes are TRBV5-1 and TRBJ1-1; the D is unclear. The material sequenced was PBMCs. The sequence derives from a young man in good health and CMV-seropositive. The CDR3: CASSPTRDTEAFF. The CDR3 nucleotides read TGCGCCAGCAGCCCGACCCGGGACACTGAAGCTTTCTTT.